This T cell receptor (beta chain) was documented in a study of blood T cell repertoires in COVID-19. This CDR3 comprises 14 residues. Germline CDR1 is MDHEN and CDR2 is SYDVKM. Trimming cost V 5 bases and J 3 bases, with 13 bases left between them. Sequencing used immunoSEQ multiplex PCR; TCRdb keeps in-frame clones, though not all of them. The sample has about 310,000 clones; 90% are singletons. The source is a middle-aged woman with COVID-19, enrolled during active disease. This sequence joins TRBV28 and TRBJ1-1; D possibly corresponds to TRBD1 (6 bases). The sequenced sample was peripheral blood. The CDR3: CASSPPDRHTEAFF. The DNA of the CDR3 is TGTGCCAGCAGTCCCCCCGACAGGCACACTGAAGCTTTCTTT.